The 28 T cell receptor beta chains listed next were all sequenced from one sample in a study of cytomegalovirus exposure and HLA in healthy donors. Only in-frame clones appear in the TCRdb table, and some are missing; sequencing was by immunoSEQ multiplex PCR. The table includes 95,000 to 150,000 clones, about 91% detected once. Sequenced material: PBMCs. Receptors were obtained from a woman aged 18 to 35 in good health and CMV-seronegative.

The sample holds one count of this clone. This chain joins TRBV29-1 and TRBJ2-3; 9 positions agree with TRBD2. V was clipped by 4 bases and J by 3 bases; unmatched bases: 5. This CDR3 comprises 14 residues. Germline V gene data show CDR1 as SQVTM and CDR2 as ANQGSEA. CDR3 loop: CSVGSSGVTDTQYF. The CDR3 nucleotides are TGCAGCGTTGGGTCTAGCGGGGTAACAGATACGCAGTATTTT.

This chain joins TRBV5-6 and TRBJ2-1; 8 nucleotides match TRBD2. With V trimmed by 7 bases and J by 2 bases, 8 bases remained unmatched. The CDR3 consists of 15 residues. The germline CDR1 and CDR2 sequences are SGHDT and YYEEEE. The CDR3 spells CASLYTSGAYNEQFF. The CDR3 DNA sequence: TGTGCCAGCCTCTACACTAGCGGAGCCTACAATGAGCAGTTCTTC.

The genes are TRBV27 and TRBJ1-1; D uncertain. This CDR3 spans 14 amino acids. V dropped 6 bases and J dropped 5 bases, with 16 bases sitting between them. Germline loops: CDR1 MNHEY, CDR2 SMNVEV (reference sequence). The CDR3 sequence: CASRAEGGWTEAFF. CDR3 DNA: TGTGCCAGCAGGGCCGAGGGTGGATGGACTGAAGCTTTCTTT.

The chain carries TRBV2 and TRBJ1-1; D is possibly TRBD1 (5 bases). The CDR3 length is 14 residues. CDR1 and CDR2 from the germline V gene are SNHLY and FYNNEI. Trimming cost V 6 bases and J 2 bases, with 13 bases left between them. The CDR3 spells CASSTLGVNTEAFF. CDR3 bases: TGTGCCAGCAGCACCCTAGGGGTCAACACTGAAGCTTTCTTT.

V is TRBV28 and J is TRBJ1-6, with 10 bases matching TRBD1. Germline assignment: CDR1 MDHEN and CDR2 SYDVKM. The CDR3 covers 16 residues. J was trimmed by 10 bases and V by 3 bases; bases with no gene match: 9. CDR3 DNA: TGTGCCAGCAGTTTCCGACAGGGGGCGCTTTGGTCACCCCTCCACTTT. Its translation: CASSFRQGALWSPLHF.

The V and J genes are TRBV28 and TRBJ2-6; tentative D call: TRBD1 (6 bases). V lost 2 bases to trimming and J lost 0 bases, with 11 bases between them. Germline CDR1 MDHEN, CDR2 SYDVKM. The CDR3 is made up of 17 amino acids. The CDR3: CASSLHRANSGANVLTF. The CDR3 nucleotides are TGTGCCAGCAGTTTACACAGGGCTAACTCTGGGGCCAACGTCCTGACTTTC.

The CDR3 loop is CAWSPTGEGNTEAFF. The CDR3 DNA follows: TGTGCCTGGAGTCCAACGGGAGAGGGGAACACTGAAGCTTTCTTT. The gene calls are TRBV30 and TRBJ1-1; D remains ambiguous. CDR3 length equals 15 residues. Germline V gene data show CDR1 as GTSNPN and CDR2 as SVGIG (reference sequence). Trimming took 2 bases from V and 1 from J, leaving 14 bases between them.

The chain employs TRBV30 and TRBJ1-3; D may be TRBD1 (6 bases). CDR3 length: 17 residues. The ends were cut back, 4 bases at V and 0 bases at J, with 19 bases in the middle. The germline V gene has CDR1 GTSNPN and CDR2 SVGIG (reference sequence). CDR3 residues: CAWIGWGGRTSGNTIYF. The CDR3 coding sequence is TGTGCCTGGATCGGGTGGGGGGGCAGGACCTCTGGAAACACCATATATTTT.

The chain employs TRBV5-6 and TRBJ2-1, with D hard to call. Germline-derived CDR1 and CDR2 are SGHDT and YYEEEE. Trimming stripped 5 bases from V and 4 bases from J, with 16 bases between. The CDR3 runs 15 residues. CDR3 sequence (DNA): TGTGCCAGCAGTCCATCTAGTGGTTCGTACAATGAGCAGTTCTTC. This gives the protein CASSPSSGSYNEQFF. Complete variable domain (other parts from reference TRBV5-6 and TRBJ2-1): DAGVTQSPTHLIKTRGQQVTLRCSPKSGHDTVSWYQQALGQGPQFIFQYYEEEERQRGNFPDRFSGHQFPNYSSELNVNALLLGDSALYLCASSPSSGSYNEQFFGPGTRLTVL.

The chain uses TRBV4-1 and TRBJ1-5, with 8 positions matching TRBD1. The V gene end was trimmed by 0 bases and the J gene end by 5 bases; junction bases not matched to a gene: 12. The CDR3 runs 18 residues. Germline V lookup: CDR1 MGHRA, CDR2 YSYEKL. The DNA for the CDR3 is TGCGCCAGCAGCCAAGATCCCCAGGGGGCGCTTTCGGATCAGCCCCAGCATTTT. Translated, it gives CASSQDPQGALSDQPQHF.

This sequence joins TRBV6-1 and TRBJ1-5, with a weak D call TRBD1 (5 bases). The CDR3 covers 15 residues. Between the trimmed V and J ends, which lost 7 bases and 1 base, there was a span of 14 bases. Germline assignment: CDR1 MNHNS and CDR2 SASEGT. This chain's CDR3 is CASTKGLGSNQPQHF. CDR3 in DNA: TGTGCCAGCACGAAGGGGCTAGGGAGCAATCAGCCCCAGCATTTT.

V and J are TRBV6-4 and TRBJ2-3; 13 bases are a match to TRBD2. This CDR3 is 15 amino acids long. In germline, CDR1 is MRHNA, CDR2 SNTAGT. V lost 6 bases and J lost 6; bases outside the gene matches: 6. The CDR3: CASSWTSGSGDTQYF. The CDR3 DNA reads TGTGCCAGCAGCTGGACTAGCGGGAGCGGGGATACGCAGTATTTT.

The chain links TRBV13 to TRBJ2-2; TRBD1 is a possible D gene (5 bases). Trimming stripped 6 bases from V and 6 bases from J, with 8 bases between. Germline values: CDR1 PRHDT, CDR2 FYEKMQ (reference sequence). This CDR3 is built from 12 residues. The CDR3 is CASRAGSGELFF. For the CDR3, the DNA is TGTGCCAGCAGAGCAGGGTCCGGGGAGCTGTTTTTT.

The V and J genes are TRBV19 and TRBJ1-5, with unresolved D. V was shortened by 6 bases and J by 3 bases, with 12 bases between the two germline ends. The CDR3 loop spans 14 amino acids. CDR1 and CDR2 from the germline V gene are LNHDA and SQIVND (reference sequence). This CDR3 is CASRGDSLNQPQHF. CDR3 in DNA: TGTGCCAGTAGAGGTGACTCACTCAATCAGCCCCAGCATTTT.

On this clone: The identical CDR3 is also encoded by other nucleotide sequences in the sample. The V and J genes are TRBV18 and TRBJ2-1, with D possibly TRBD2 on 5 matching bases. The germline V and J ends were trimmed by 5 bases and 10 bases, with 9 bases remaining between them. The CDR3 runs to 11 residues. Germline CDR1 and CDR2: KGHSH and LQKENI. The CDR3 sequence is CASSSGGEQFF. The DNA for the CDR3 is TGTGCCAGCTCATCGGGCGGGGAGCAGTTCTTC.

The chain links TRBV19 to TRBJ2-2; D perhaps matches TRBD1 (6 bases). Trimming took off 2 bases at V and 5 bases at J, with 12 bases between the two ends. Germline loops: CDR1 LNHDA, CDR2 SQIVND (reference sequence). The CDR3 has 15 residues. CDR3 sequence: CASSIIQGSTGELFF. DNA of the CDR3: TGTGCCAGTAGTATAATCCAGGGGTCAACCGGGGAGCTGTTTTTT.

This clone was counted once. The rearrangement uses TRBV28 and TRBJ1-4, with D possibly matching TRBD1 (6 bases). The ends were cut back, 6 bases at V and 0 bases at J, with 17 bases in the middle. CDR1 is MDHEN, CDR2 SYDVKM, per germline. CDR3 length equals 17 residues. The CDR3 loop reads CASSPGEGDATNEKLFF. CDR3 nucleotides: TGTGCCAGCAGCCCGGGGGAGGGGGATGCAACTAATGAAAAACTGTTTTTT.

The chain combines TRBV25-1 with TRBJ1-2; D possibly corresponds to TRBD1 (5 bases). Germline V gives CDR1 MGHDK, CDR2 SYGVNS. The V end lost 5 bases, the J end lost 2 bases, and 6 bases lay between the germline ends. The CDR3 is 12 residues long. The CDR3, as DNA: TGTGCCAGCAGTCCAGGGAACTATGGCTACACCTTC. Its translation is CASSPGNYGYTF.

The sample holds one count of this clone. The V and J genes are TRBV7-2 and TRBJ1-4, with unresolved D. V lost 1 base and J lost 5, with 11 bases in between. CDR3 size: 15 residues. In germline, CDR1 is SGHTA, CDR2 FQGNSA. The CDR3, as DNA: TGTGCCAGCAGCTTAGGGGAGGCCGCAAATGAAAAACTGTTTTTT. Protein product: CASSLGEAANEKLFF.

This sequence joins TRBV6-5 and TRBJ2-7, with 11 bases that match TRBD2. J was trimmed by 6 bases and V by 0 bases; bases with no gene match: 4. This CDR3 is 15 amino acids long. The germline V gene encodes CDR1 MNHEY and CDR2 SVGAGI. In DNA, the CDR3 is TGTGCCAGCAGTTACTCGCTAGCGGGAGGATCCGAGCAGTACTTC. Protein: CASSYSLAGGSEQYF.

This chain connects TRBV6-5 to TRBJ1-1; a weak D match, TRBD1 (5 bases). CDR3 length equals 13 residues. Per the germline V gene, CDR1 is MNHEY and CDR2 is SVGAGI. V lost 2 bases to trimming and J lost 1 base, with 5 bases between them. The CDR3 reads CASSYDRNTEAFF. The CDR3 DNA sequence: TGTGCCAGCAGTTACGACAGGAACACTGAAGCTTTCTTT.

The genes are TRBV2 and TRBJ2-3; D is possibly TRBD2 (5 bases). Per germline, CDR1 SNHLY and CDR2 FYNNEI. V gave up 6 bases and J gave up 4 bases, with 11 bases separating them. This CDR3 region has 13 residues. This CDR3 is CASRTTSSDTQYF. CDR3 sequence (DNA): TGTGCCAGCAGGACAACTAGTTCAGATACGCAGTATTTT.

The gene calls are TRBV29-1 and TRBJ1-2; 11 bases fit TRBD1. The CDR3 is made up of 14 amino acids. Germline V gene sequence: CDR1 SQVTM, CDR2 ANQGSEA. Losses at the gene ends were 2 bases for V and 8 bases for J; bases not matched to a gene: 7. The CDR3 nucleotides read TGCAGCGTTGAATCCGGACAGGGGGCGTGGGGCTACACCTTC. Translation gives CSVESGQGAWGYTF.

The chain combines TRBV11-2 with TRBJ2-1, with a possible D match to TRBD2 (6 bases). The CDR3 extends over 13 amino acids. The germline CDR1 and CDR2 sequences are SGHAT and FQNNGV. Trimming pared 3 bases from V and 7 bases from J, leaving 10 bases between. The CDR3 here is CASSFRRGNEQFF. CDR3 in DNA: TGTGCCAGCAGCTTTCGACGGGGGAATGAGCAGTTCTTC. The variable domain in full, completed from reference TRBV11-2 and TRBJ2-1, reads EAGVAQSPRYKIIEKRQSVAFWCNPISGHATLYWYQQILGQGPKLLIQFQNNGVVDDSQLPKDRFSAERLKGVDSTLKIQPAKLEDSAVYLCASSFRRGNEQFFGPGTRLTVL.

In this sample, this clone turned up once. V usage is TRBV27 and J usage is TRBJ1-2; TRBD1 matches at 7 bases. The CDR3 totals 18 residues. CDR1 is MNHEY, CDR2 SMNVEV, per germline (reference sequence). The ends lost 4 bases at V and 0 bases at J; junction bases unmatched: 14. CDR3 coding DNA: TGTGCCAGCAGTTCCCCAAGGACAGGCCCGTTATCTAACTATGGCTACACCTTC. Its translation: CASSSPRTGPLSNYGYTF.

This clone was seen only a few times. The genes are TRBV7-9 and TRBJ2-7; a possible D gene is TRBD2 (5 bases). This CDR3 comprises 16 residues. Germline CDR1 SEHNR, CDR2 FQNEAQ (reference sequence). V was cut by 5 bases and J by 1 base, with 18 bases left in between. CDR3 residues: CASSPYSAGGSYEQYF. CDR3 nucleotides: TGTGCCAGCAGCCCTTATTCCGCGGGTGGATCCTACGAGCAGTACTTC. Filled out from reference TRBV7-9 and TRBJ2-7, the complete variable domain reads DTGVSQNPRHKITKRGQNVTFRCDPISEHNRLYWYRQTLGQGPEFLTYFQNEAQLEKSRLLSDRFSAERPKGSFSTLEIQRTEQGDSAMYLCASSPYSAGGSYEQYFGPGTRLTVT.

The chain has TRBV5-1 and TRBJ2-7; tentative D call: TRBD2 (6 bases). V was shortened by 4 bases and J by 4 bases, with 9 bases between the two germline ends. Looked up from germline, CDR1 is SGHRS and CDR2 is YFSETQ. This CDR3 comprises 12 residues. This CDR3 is CASSRGTYEQYF. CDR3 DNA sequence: TGCGCCAGCAGCCGAGGGACTTACGAGCAGTACTTC.

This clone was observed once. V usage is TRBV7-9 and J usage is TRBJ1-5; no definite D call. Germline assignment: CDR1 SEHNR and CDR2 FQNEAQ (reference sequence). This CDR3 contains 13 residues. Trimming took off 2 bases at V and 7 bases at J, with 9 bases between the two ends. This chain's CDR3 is CASSLNSVQPQHF. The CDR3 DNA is TGTGCCAGCAGCTTAAATTCAGTACAGCCCCAGCATTTT.